This TCR beta chain appears in the sequencing data of a study of beta chain features in type 1 diabetes (dated by TCRdb to 2016 to 2019). For the study in its entirety: Mean age, gender distribution, total cell number and subset yield did not differ between patients and healthy donors. Regulatory and stem cell-like memory subsets were isolated from only 8 patients and 8 healthy donors, whereas naive and central memory subsets came from all 28 donors. In the study, TCRB repertoires of sorted circulating CD4+ T cell subsets from recently diagnosed type 1 diabetes patients were compared with those of matched healthy donors. Across all samples, about 110 million sorted cells were examined, and cell number per subset correlated strongly with RNA yield.

Here is what the overall study found, with its caveats: Shorter templates might be favored by PCR, yet because patient and control samples were amplified and corrected together, any such skew would affect both groups equally. In all four CD4+ subsets, TCRB CDR3 length was moderately but significantly shorter in type 1 diabetes patients. Patients with type 1 diabetes made fewer insertions and deleted more nucleotides at VDJ recombination sites, implying thymic rearrangement abnormalities. Sequencing cDNA rather than genomic DNA could over-represent highly expressing activated cells, although activation and CD3 levels did not differ between groups. The naive, central memory and regulatory TCRB repertoires appeared to resemble one another more closely among patients than among healthy donors. Only small numbers of individuals were included in the HLA sub-analyses, which left unresolved whether HLA type had any influence on TCRB rearrangement.

The High Capacity cDNA Reverse Transcription Kit was used to reverse transcribe all of the isolated RNA, meaning that expressed TCRB transcripts were what got sequenced. Deep immunoSEQ sequencing was applied to naive, central memory and regulatory T cell samples, giving an average of roughly 3.3 million total reads per sample. Sorted cells were lysed in RLT buffer and RNA was extracted with DNase-treated RNeasy Micro or Mini kits, depending on cell number. To prevent cross-contamination, every cell subset was processed on its own, while patient and healthy donor samples were processed together. TCRB sequences were amplified from cDNA with the immunoSEQ multiplex PCR, producing 87-bp fragments spanning the CDR3 region. The amplicons were sequenced using the Illumina HiSeq platform. The source study handled its data this way. Synthetic template baselines were used to correct PCR bias computationally, reads within Hamming distance 2 were collapsed, and singletons that could not be merged were discarded. By aligning reads against IMGT, V, D and J genes, CDR3 length, and insertions or deletions at six rearrangement sites were assigned. Within each subset, clonotype counts were normalized to sorted cell number, and only after that were true diversity and Gini coefficients computed with the tcR R package. The overlap coefficient, calculated on TCRB nucleotide sequences, was used to quantify repertoire sharing. Out-of-frame TCRB sequences from naive cells were analyzed to stand in for the pre-selection repertoire. In its TCRdb copy, this immuneACCESS table keeps in-frame sequences only and misses some clones. Where compared with another copy, unresolved V genes explain less than half of these, and the others have no known cause. The DNA was the basis for D and trimming; V, J and clone size are from that table. This sample comprises 500,000 to 850,000 clones, more than 12% of them detected only once. Of the sample, 0.04% falls within the top ten clones.

The CDR3 spans 12 residues, from the cysteine through the phenylalanine. The only DNA kept is the CDR3, 36 bases in frame from the first base. Trimming leaves V shorter by 7 bases and J shorter by 8 bases, with the junction holding 8 bases beyond the gene matches. CDR1 and CDR2 (SGDLS, YYNGEE) derive from the germline V gene. This clone was seen a handful of times. Its target antigen remains unknown. The input lacks base qualities; no much larger clone sits a single base away. Each donor gave one peripheral blood draw, averaging roughly 100 mL, which was collected into heparinised tubes. A BD FACSAria II was used to sort naive, central memory, regulatory and stem cell-like memory CD4+ T cells with a panel that included CD45RO, CCR7, CD25, CD127, CD95 and CD27. Every sorted population had a purity above 95%. PBMCs were isolated right away by Lymphoprep density gradient centrifugation and were stained directly, without culture. To minimize batch effects, samples were stained and sorted in pairs, one healthy donor with one patient per experiment.

Sequencing was done on a sample of naive CD4+ T cells from blood. Sample cell subset or site, as interpreted from the label and publication: true naive CD4+ T cells. This sequence uses TRBV9 and TRBJ1-2; 7 central bases correspond to TRBD1. The TCR was taken from a man in his late teens or twenties with type 1 diabetes. The CDR3: CASSDRVWGYTF. The DNA sequence is given as TGTGCCAGCTCCGACAGGGTTTGGGGCTACACCTTC.